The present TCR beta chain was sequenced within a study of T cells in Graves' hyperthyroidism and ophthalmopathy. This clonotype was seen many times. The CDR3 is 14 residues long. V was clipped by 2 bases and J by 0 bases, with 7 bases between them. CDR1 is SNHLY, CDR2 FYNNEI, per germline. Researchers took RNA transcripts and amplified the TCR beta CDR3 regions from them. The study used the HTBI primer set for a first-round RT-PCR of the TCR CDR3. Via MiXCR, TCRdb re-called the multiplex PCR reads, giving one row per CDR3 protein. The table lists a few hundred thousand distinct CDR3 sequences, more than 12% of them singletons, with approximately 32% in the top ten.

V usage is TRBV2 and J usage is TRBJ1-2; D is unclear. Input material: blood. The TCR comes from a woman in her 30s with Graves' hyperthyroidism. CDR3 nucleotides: TGTGCCAGCAGTGAACAGGTGTCTAACTATGGCTACACCTTC. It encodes CASSEQVSNYGYTF.